This T cell receptor (beta chain) comes out of a study of regulatory T cells in long-lasting Graves disease. Time point described: persistent/refractory GD, antithyroid drugs over 5 years with positive TRAb. RNA extracted from PBMCs served as the sequencing template. Patients of an endocrinology department in Xi'an, China, were included. The CDR3 loop spans 13 amino acids. Germline CDR1 is WSHSY and CDR2 is SAAADI. V shed 10 bases and J 0 bases; nucleotides not matched to a gene: 6. Arm-PCR of CDR3 regions with iRepertoire HTBI primers generated TCR beta libraries. TCRdb passed the multiplex PCR reads through MiXCR, listing each CDR3 protein once. The data contain almost 350,000 distinct CDR3 sequences, around 20% of them singletons.

The genes are TRBV10-2 and TRBJ2-7, with 7 bases fitting TRBD1. The specimen comprised peripheral blood mononuclear cells (PBMCs), sampled when the disease was refractory, from a patient treated with antithyroid drugs. This TCR came from a female donor with Graves disease. The CDR3 loop is CATKTGPSYEQYF. Written as DNA, the CDR3 is TGCGCCACGAAGACAGGGCCCTCCTACGAGCAGTACTTC.